Ten or more counts support the clone carrying this TCR beta chain. No antigen is known for it. Each TCR beta library was made by quantitative 5'-RACE that incorporated molecular barcodes. TCRdb recomputed calls from the 5' RACE reads with MiXCR, one row per CDR3 protein. This table holds 500,000 or so distinct CDR3 sequences, approximately 5% found once. V was pared by 6 bases and J by 1 base, with 19 bases between. Germline CDR1 and CDR2: SGHKS and YYEKEE (reference sequence). The CDR3 loop spans 16 amino acids. These data come from a study of CD8 T cells in ankylosing spondylitis. Study-level results: What seemed typical of ankylosing spondylitis blood was a TCR beta motif built from under 10 highly homologous variants. Disease-linked clones were found to be CD8+ and relatively rare in peripheral blood. Existing reports had already noted some motif variants in reactive arthritis synovial fluid and blood. According to the report, clones linked to the disease were significantly enriched in matched synovial fluid samples taken from ankylosing spondylitis patients.

This chain uses TRBV5-5 with TRBJ1-1; the D gene is possibly TRBD1 (6 bases). Sequenced: blood, either unsorted or a sorted T cell fraction (not recorded which). The sequence was collected from a male donor with ankylosing spondylitis. This chain's CDR3 is CASILSRGTRNTEAFF. In DNA, the CDR3 is TGTGCCAGCATTCTTTCAAGGGGGACCCGGAACACTGAAGCTTTCTTT.